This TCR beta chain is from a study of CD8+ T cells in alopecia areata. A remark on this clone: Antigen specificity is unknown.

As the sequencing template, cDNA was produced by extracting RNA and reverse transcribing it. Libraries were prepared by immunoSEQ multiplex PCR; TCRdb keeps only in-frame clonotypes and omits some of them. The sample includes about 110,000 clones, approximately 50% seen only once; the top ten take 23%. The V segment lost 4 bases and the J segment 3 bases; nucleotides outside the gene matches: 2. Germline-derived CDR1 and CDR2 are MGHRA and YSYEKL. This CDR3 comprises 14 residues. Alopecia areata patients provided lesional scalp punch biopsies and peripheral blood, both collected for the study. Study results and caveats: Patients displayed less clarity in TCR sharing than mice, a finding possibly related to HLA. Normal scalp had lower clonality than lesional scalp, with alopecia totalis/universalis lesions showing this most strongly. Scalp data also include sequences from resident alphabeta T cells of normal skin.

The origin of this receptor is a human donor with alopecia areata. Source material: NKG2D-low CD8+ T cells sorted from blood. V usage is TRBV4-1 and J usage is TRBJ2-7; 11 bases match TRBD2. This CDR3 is CASSLGTSGYEQYF. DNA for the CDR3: TGCGCCAGCAGCCTCGGGACTAGCGGCTACGAGCAGTACTTC.